The present T cell receptor beta chain was sequenced within a study of CD8 T cells in Susac syndrome. As for the study in general: When their blood was taken, the Susac syndrome patients had either not yet had any therapy, were taking corticosteroids, or were taking intravenous immunoglobulin alone. Study findings and constraints: Susac-specific public clones numbered approximately 15 in total CD8+ repertoires (and 5 or 6 in CD8+ TEMRA repertoires).

RNA, at about 0.5 to 1 ug, was reverse transcribed with random hexamers. Using its own MiXCR run on the immunoSEQ multiplex PCR reads, TCRdb lists one record per CDR3 protein. The sample has about 190,000 distinct CDR3 sequences, approximately 95% seen once. CDR1 is MNHEY, CDR2 SMNVEV, per germline (reference sequence). Trimming removed 5 bases from V and 7 bases from J; junction bases left unmatched: 13. The length of the CDR3 is 17 residues. A word on this clonotype: Its antigen is currently unknown.

The source is a human donor with Susac syndrome. V gene TRBV27 combines with J gene TRBJ2-1; 11 bases are shared with TRBD2. The sequenced sample was CD8+ T cells from PBMCs. The CDR3 sequence: CASSPPLTSGGQNEQFF. In DNA form, the CDR3 reads TGTGCCAGCAGTCCGCCCCTAACTAGCGGGGGTCAGAATGAGCAGTTCTTC.